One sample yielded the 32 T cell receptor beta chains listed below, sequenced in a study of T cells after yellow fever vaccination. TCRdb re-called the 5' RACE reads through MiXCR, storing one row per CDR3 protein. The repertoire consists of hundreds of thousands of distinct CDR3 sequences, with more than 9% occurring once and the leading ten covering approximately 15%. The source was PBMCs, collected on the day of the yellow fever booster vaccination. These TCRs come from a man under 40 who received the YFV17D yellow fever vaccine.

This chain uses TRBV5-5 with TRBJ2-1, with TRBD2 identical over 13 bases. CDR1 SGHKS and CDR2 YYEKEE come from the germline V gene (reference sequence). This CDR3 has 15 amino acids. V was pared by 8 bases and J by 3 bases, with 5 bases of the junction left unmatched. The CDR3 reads CASKLAGGNYNEQFF. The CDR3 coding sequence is TGTGCCAGTAAACTAGCGGGAGGGAACTACAATGAGCAGTTCTTC.

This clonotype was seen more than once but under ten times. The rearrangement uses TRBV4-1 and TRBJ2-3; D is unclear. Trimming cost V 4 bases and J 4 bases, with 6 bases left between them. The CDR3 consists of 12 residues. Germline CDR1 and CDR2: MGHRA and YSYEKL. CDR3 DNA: TGCGCCAGCAGCCGGTCTTCAGATACGCAGTATTTT. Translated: CASSRSSDTQYF.

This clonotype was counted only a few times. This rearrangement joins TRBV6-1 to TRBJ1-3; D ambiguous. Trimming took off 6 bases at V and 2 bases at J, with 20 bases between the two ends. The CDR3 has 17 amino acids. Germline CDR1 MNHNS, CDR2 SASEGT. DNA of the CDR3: TGTGCCAGCAGCGGAACCGAGGGCCCCACTCCTGGAAACACCATATATTTT. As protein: CASSGTEGPTPGNTIYF.

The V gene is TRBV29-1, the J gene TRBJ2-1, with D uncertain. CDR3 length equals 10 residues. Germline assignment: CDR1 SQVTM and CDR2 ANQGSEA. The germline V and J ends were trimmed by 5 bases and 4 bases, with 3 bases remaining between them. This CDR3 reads CSVRYNEQFF. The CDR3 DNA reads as TGCAGCGTTCGGTACAATGAGCAGTTCTTC.

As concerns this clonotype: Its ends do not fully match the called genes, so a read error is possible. Here the CDR3 reads CASSDRNYGYNF. The CDR3 coding sequence is TGTGCCAGTAGCGACAGGAACTATGGCTACAACTTC. V is TRBV19 and J is TRBJ1-2; possible D gene TRBD1, 6 bases. Germline V gene data show CDR1 as LNHDA and CDR2 as SQIVND (reference sequence). The CDR3 sequence is 12 residues long.

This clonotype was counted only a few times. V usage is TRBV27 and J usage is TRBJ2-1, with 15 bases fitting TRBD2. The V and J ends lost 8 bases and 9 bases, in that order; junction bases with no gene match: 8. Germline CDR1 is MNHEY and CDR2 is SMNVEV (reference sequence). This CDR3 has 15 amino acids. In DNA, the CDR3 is TGTGCCAGCTCCTCCGGGACTAGCGGGAGGTCTGAGCAGTTCTTC. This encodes CASSSGTSGRSEQFF.

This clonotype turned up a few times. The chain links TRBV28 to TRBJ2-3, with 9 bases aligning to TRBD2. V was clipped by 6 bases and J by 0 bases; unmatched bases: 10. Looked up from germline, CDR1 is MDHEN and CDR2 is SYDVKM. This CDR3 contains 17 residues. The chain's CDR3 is CASRGILAGESTDTQYF. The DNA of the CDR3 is TGTGCCAGCAGGGGAATTTTAGCGGGAGAGAGCACAGATACGCAGTATTTT.

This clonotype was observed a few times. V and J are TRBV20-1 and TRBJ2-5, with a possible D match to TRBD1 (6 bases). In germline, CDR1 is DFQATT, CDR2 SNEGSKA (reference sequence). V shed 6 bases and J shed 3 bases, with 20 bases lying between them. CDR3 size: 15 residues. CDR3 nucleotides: TGCAGTGCAAATACAGGGTCAGATCTCGAAGAGACCCAGTACTTC. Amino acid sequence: CSANTGSDLEETQYF.

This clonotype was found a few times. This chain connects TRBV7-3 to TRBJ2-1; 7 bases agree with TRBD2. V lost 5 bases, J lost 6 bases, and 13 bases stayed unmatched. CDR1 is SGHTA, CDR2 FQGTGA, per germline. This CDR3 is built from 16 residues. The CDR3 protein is CASSLEGAGNPNEQFF. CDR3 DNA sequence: TGTGCCAGCAGCCTGGAGGGAGCGGGAAATCCCAATGAGCAGTTCTTC. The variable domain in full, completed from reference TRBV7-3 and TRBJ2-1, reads GAGVSQTPSNKVTEKGKYVELRCDPISGHTALYWYRQSLGQGPEFLIYFQGTGAADDSGLPNDRFFAVRPEGSVSTLKIQRTERGDSAVYLCASSLEGAGNPNEQFFGPGTRLTVL.

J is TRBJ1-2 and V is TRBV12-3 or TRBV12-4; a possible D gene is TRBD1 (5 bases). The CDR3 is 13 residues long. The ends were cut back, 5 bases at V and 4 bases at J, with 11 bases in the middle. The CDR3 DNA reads TGTGCCAGCAGTCTGACAGCTGGCTATGGCTACACCTTC. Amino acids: CASSLTAGYGYTF.

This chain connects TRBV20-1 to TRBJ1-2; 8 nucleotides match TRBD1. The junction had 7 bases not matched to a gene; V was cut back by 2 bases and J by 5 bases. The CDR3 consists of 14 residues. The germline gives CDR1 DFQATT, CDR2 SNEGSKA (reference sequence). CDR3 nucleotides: TGCAGTGCTAGATTAACGACAGGGGATTATGGCTACACCTTC. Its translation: CSARLTTGDYGYTF.

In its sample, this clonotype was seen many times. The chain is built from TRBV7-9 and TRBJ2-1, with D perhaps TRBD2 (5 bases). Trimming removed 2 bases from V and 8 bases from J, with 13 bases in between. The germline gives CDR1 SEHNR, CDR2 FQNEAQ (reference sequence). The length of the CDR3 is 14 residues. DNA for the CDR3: TGTGCCAGCAGCTTACTCATCGGGGTAGATGAGCAGTTCTTC. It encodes CASSLLIGVDEQFF.

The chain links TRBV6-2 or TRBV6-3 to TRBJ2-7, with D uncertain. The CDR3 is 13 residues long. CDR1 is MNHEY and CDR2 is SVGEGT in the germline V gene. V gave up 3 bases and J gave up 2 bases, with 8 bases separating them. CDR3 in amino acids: CASSYGHTYEQYF. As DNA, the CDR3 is TGTGCCAGCAGTTATGGCCATACCTACGAGCAGTACTTC.

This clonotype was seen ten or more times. The CDR3 sequence: CASSPLAPGGDGYTF. In nucleotides, the CDR3 is TGCGCCAGCAGCCCACTTGCCCCCGGCGGGGATGGCTACACCTTC. The chain recombines TRBV5-1 with TRBJ1-2; D gene ambiguous. CDR1 is SGHRS and CDR2 is YFSETQ in the germline V gene. V was clipped by 4 bases and J by 6 bases, with 19 bases between them. This CDR3 is built from 15 residues.

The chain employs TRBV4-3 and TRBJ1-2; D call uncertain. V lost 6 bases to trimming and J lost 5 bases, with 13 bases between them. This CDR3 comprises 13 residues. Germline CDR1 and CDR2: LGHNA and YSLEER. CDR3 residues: CASSQMRGYGYTF. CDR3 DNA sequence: TGCGCCAGCAGTCAAATGCGAGGGTATGGCTACACCTTC.

The CDR3 bases are TGCGCCAGCAGCCAAGAACTAGCGGGAGTACTCTACGAGCAGTACTTC. This gives the protein CASSQELAGVLYEQYF. V gene TRBV4-3 combines with J gene TRBJ2-7, with 11 nucleotides matching TRBD2. J gave up 3 bases and V 0 bases, and 4 bases lay outside the gene matches. The CDR3 is 16 amino acids. The germline V gene encodes CDR1 LGHNA and CDR2 YSLEER.

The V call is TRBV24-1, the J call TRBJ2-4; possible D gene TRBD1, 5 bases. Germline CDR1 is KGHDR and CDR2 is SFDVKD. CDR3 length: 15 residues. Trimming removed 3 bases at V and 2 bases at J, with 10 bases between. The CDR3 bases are TGTGCCACCAGTGATGGGGCAGTACCCAAAAACATTCAGTACTTC. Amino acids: CATSDGAVPKNIQYF.

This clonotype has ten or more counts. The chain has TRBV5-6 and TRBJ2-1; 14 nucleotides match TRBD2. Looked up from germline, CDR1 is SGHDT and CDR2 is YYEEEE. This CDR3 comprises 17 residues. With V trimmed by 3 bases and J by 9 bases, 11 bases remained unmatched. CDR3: CASSWGLAGESDSEQFF. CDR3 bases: TGTGCCAGCAGCTGGGGACTAGCGGGGGAATCCGACAGTGAGCAGTTCTTC. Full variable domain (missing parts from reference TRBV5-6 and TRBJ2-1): DAGVTQSPTHLIKTRGQQVTLRCSPKSGHDTVSWYQQALGQGPQFIFQYYEEEERQRGNFPDRFSGHQFPNYSSELNVNALLLGDSALYLCASSWGLAGESDSEQFFGPGTRLTVL.

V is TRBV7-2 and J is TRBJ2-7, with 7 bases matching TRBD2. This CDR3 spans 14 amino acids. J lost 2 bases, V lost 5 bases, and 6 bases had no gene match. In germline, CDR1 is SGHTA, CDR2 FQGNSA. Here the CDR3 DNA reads TGTGCCAGCAGCCAGCGCGGGGGAGCCTACGAGCAGTACTTC. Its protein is CASSQRGGAYEQYF.

CDR3 DNA sequence: TGTGCCAGCAGTGAAGGGCTGGGCCGCAACGAGCAGTACTTC. Protein sequence: CASSEGLGRNEQYF. The chain combines TRBV6-1 with TRBJ2-7; D ambiguous. The CDR3 extends over 14 amino acids. Germline V gives CDR1 MNHNS, CDR2 SASEGT. The germline V and J ends were trimmed by 1 base and 5 bases, with 12 bases remaining between them.

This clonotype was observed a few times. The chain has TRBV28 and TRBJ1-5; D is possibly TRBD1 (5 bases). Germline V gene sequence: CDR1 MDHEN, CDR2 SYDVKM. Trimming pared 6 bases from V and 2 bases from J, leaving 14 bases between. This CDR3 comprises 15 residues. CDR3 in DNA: TGTGCCAGCAGAAAGACGGGGGGAGGCAATCAGCCCCAGCATTTT. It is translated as CASRKTGGGNQPQHF. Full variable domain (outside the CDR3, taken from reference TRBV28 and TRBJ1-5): DVKVTQSSRYLVKRTGEKVFLECVQDMDHENMFWYRQDPGLGLRLIYFSYDVKMKEKGDIPEGYSVSREKKERFSLILESASTNQTSMYLCASRKTGGGNQPQHFGDGTRLSIL.

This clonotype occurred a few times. The CDR3 region is CASSLRLAGVGSNEQFF. CDR3 coding DNA: TGTGCCAGCAGTTTAAGGCTAGCGGGAGTGGGCTCCAATGAGCAGTTCTTC. The chain links TRBV12-3 or TRBV12-4 to TRBJ2-1; 10 nucleotides agree with TRBD2. This CDR3 has 17 amino acids. The trim removed 2 bases at V and 6 bases at J, leaving 10 bases unmatched.

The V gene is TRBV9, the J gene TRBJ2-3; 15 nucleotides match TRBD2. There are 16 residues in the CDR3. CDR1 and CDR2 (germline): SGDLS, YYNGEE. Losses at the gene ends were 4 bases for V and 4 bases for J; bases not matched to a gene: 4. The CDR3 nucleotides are TGTGCCAGCAGCTCGGGACTAGCGGGAGGATCAGATACGCAGTATTTT. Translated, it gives CASSSGLAGGSDTQYF.

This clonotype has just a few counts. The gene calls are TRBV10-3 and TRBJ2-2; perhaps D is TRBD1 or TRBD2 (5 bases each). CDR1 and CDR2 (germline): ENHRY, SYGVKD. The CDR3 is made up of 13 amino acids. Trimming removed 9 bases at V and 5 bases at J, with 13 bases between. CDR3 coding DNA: TGTGCCATGGGGGTTCGGGAAACCGGGGAGCTGTTTTTT. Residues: CAMGVRETGELFF.

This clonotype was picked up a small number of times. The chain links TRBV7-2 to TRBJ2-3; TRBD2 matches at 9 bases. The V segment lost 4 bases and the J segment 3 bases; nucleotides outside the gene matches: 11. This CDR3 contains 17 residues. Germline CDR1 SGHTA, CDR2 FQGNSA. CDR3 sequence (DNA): TGTGCCAGCAGCTCCCCAACTCGGACTAGCGATACAGATACGCAGTATTTT. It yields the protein CASSSPTRTSDTDTQYF.

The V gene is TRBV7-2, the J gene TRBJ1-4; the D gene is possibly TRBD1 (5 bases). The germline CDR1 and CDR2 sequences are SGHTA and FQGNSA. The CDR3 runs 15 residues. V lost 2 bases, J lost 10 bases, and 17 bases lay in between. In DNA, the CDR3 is TGTGCCAGCAGCTTACAGGAGACAGCCGATGGAAAACTGTTTTTT. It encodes CASSLQETADGKLFF.

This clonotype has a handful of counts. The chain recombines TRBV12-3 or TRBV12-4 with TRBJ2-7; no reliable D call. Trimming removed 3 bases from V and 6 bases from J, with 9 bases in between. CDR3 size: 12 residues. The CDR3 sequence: CASSLTMGEQYF. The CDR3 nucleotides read TGTGCCAGCAGTTTGACAATGGGCGAGCAGTACTTC.

Here the CDR3 reads CASSLLTGMSGYTF. The CDR3 DNA reads TGTGCCAGCAGTCTTCTAACAGGGATGAGCGGCTACACCTTC. The J gene is TRBJ1-2, the V gene TRBV6-2 or TRBV6-3, with D perhaps matching TRBD1 (6 bases). CDR3 length equals 14 residues. V dropped 5 bases and J dropped 8 bases, with 18 bases sitting between them. Looked up from germline, CDR1 is MNHEY and CDR2 is SVGEGT.

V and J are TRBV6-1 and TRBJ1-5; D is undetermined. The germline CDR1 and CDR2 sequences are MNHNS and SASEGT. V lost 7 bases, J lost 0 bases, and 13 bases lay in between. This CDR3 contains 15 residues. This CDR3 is CASKGGLYSNQPQHF. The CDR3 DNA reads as TGTGCCAGCAAGGGCGGGTTATATAGCAATCAGCCCCAGCATTTT.

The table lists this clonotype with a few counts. CDR3 protein: CASSSPLGDTQYF. The CDR3 region has the DNA TGTGCCAGCAGTTCCCCTCTAGGGGATACGCAGTATTTT. The chain is built from TRBV12-3 or TRBV12-4 and TRBJ2-3, with D unclear. This CDR3 spans 13 amino acids. Trimming cost V 4 bases and J 6 bases, with 11 bases left between them.

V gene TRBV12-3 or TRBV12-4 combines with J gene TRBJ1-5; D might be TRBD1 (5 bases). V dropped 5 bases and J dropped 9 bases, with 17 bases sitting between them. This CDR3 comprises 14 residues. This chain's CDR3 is CASSMSGTSLPQHF. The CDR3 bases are TGTGCCAGCAGTATGTCCGGGACCAGTCTGCCCCAGCATTTT.

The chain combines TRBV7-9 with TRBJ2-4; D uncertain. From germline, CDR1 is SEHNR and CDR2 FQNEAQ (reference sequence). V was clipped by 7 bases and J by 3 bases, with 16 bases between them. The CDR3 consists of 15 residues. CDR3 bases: TGTGCCAGCAACACCCAGGACCGCGTCAAAAACATTCAGTACTTC. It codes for CASNTQDRVKNIQYF.